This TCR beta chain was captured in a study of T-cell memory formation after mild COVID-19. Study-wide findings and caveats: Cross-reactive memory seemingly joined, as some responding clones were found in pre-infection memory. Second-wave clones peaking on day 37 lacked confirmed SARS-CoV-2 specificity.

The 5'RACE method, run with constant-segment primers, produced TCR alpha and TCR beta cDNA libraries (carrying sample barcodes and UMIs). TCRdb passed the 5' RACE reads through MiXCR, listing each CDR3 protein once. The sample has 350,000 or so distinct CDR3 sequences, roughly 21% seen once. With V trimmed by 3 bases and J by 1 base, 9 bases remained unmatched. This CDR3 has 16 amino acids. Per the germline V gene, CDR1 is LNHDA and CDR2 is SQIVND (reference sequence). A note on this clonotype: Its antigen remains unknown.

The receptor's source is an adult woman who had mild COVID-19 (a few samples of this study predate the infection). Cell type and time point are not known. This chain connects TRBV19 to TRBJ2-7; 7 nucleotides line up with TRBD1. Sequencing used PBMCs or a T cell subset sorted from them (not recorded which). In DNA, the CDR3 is TGTGCCAGTAGTATGCAATTAACGACAGGGTCCTACGAGCAGTACTTC. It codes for CASSMQLTTGSYEQYF.